The rows below give T cell receptor beta chains drawn from one sample of a study of tumour-infiltrating T cells in Burkitt lymphoma. This table comes from immunoSEQ multiplex PCR, and its TCRdb copy is limited to in-frame clones, with some not included. The sample lists approximately 260 clones, 15% occurring once. The specimen was tumor tissue from a relapse. Receptors originate from a human donor with relapsed Burkitt lymphoma. CDR3s include the opening cysteine and the closing phenylalanine or tryptophan. The D gene is left open where the match is weak. Clone size is shown for a subset of rows, as once, few, many or a class of expanded clone.

CASRGGANTEAFF	TGTGCCAGCAGAGGGGGAGCCAACACTGAAGCTTTCTTT	NA	NA	TRBV11-3	TRBJ1-1
CASSLEAGLYGYTF	TGTGCCAGCAGCTTGGAGGCAGGGCTCTATGGCTACACCTTC	NA	few	TRBV5-5	TRBJ1-2
CASSLTVGGMNTEAFF	TGTGCCAGCAGTTTAACGGTCGGAGGGATGAACACTGAAGCTTTCTTT	NA	NA	TRBV27	TRBJ1-1
CASSLGAFYEQYF	TGTGCCAGCAGCTTAGGGGCTTTCTACGAGCAGTACTTC	NA	few	TRBV7-2	TRBJ2-7
CASSPRQGRVGYTF	TGTGCCAGCAGCCCCCGCCAGGGTAGAGTTGGCTACACCTTC	NA	NA	TRBV5-6	TRBJ1-2
CASSLYSLYSSYNSPLHF	TGTGCCAGCAGTTTGTACAGCCTATACAGCTCCTATAATTCACCCCTCCACTTT	NA	NA	TRBV27	TRBJ1-6
CASSPPGQETQYF	TGTGCCAGCAGCCCGCCGGGGCAAGAGACCCAGTACTTC	NA	few	TRBV7-9	TRBJ2-5
CASSLEASSPWGGYGYTF	TGCGCCAGCAGCTTGGAAGCCAGTTCTCCCTGGGGCGGCTATGGCTACACCTTC	NA	NA	TRBV5-1	TRBJ1-2
CASSNKRTGLGNTQYF	TGCGCCAGCAGCAATAAGAGGACGGGATTAGGTAATACGCAGTATTTT	NA	few	TRBV5-1	TRBJ2-3
CASSSGTGDTGELFF	TGCGCCAGCAGCTCCGGGACAGGGGACACCGGGGAGCTGTTTTTT	TRBD1	NA	TRBV5-1	TRBJ2-2
CASSAGDILHTDTQYF	TGTGCCAGCAGTGCCGGGGACATTTTGCACACAGATACGCAGTATTTT	NA	NA	TRBV28	TRBJ2-3
CSVEDRGSGNTIYF	TGCAGCGTTGAAGATCGGGGGTCTGGAAACACCATATATTTT	NA	NA	TRBV29-1	TRBJ1-3
CASSLRGVSNQPQHF	TGTGCCAGCAGCTTAAGGGGGGTAAGCAATCAGCCCCAGCATTTT	NA	few	TRBV13	TRBJ1-5
CASSMGSNTEAFF	TGCGCCAGCAGCATGGGCTCGAACACTGAAGCTTTCTTT	NA	few	TRBV5-1	TRBJ1-1
CASSIDPWTRGTQYF	TGTGCCAGTAGTATAGATCCCTGGACCCGAGGGACCCAGTACTTC	NA	NA	TRBV19	TRBJ2-5
CASSWSYSAKLFF	TGTGCCAGCAGTTGGAGCTACAGCGCAAAACTGTTTTTT	NA	NA	TRBV28	TRBJ1-4
CASTGLWETQYF	TGCGCCAGTACTGGACTATGGGAGACCCAGTACTTC	NA	NA	TRBV10-2	TRBJ2-5
CASSFRDRGIAFF	TGTGCCAGTAGTTTCCGGGACAGGGGGATAGCTTTCTTT	TRBD1	NA	TRBV19	TRBJ1-1
CASTSDRGREQYF	TGTGCCAGCACTTCGGACAGGGGGCGTGAGCAGTACTTC	TRBD1	few	TRBV5-6	TRBJ2-7
CASSQETLEAFF	TGTGCCAGCTCACAGGAGACACTTGAAGCTTTCTTT	NA	few	TRBV18	TRBJ1-1
CASSVVETQYF	TGTGCCAGCAGTGTTGTGGAGACCCAGTACTTC	NA	few	TRBV25-1	TRBJ2-5
CAITPDEGDYNYGYTF	TGTGCCATCACCCCCGACGAGGGGGATTACAACTATGGCTACACCTTC	NA	few	TRBV10-3	TRBJ1-2
CASSLGGEAFF	TGTGCCAGCTCTCTTGGGGGTGAAGCTTTCTTT	NA	NA	TRBV18	TRBJ1-1
CASSINFNRKTYGYTF	TGCGCCAGCAGCATAAATTTCAACCGAAAGACCTATGGCTACACCTTC	NA	NA	TRBV4-1	TRBJ1-2
CASSLADTQYF	TGTGCCAGCAGCTTGGCAGATACGCAGTATTTT	NA	NA	TRBV5-6	TRBJ2-3
CASSLRASTQHF	TGTGCCAGCAGCTTAAGAGCGTCAACCCAGCATTTT	NA	NA	TRBV13	TRBJ1-5
CASSPGNIQYF	TGTGCCAGCAGCCCGGGAAACATTCAGTACTTC	NA	few	TRBV5-4	TRBJ2-4
CAWRRTGGEKLFF	TGTGCCTGGCGAAGGACAGGGGGAGAAAAACTGTTTTTT	TRBD1	NA	TRBV30	TRBJ1-4
CATQGGGMNTEAFF	TGTGCCACCCAAGGGGGCGGCATGAACACTGAAGCTTTCTTT	TRBD1	NA	TRBV19	TRBJ1-1
CASSLGGQGRYTQYF	TGTGCCAGCAGCTTAGGCGGCCAGGGCAGGTATACGCAGTATTTT	NA	NA	TRBV7-9	TRBJ2-3
CASQGSHYGYTF	TGTGCCAGCCAGGGGAGTCACTATGGCTACACCTTC	NA	few	TRBV5-4	TRBJ1-2
CATSRVPGGGNTGELFF	TGTGCCACCAGCAGAGTTCCCGGCGGGGGGAACACCGGGGAGCTGTTTTTT	TRBD2	few	TRBV15	TRBJ2-2
CASSQSLDRHGELFF	TGTGCCAGCAGCCAAAGCCTCGACAGGCACGGGGAGCTGTTTTTT	NA	NA	TRBV16	TRBJ2-2
CASSFAVDTQYF	TGCGCCAGCAGTTTCGCTGTGGATACGCAGTATTTT	NA	NA	TRBV5-1	TRBJ2-3